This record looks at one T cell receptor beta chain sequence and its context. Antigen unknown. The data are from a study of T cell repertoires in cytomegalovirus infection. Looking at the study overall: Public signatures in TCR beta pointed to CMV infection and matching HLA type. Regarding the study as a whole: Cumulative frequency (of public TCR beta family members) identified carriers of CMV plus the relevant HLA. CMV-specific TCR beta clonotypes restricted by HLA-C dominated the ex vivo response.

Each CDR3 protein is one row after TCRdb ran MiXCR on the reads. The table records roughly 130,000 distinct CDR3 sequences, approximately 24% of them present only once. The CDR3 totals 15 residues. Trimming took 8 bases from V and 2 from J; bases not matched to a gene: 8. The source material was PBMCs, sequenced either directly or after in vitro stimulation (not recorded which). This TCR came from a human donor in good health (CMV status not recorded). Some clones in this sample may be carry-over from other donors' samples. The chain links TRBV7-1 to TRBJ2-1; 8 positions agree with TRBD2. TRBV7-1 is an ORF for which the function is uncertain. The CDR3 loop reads CASAETSGPYNEQFF. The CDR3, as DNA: TGTGCCAGCGCCGAAACTAGCGGACCCTACAATGAGCAGTTCTTC.